What follows are 18 T cell receptor beta chains derived from one specimen sequenced in a study of Ad26.COV2.S vaccination and SARS-CoV-2 variants. Treatment meaning: over 15 received Ad26.COV2.S at low or high dose, single or two shots; about 5 received placebo; per-sample allocation not given. Day 63 after the first vaccine or placebo injection was the time point for sampling. TCRdb keeps only in-frame clones here, not all; method: immunoSEQ multiplex PCR. The table records 350,000 to 500,000 clones, 80% to 95% of them present only once. Sequenced here: peripheral blood, sampled in a trial of Ad26.COV2.S vaccine versus placebo. The receptors come from a person between 18 and 65 years old who received the Ad26.COV2.S COVID-19 vaccine or a placebo.

The chain links TRBV4-3 to TRBJ1-2; D ambiguous. The germline CDR1 and CDR2 sequences are LGHNA and YSLEER. The ends were cut back, 1 base at V and 4 bases at J, with 7 bases in the middle. The CDR3 has 13 residues. The CDR3 spells CASSQAVTYGYTF. The CDR3 DNA is TGCGCCAGCAGCCAAGCTGTAACCTATGGCTACACCTTC.

The chain is built from TRBV5-5 and TRBJ1-5, with 10 bases aligning to TRBD1. This CDR3 has 15 amino acids. V lost 5 bases and J lost 2; bases outside the gene matches: 4. CDR1 SGHKS and CDR2 YYEKEE come from the germline V gene (reference sequence). CDR3 in amino acids: CASSDRGLRNQPQHF. The DNA for the CDR3 is TGTGCCAGCAGTGACAGGGGGCTTCGCAATCAGCCCCAGCATTTT.

The chain joins TRBV19 to TRBJ1-4, with D perhaps TRBD1 (5 bases). The CDR3 totals 18 residues. Germline V gene sequence: CDR1 LNHDA, CDR2 SQIVND (reference sequence). V shed 3 bases and J shed 7 bases, with 24 bases lying between them. The CDR3 region is CASSMAWAGLKVGEKLFF. CDR3 nucleotides: TGTGCCAGTAGTATGGCCTGGGCAGGGCTGAAGGTCGGTGAAAAACTGTTTTTT.

This clone was seen only a few times. This chain connects TRBV5-8 to TRBJ1-5; D is ambiguous. This CDR3 contains 12 residues. Germline lookup yields CDR1 SGHTS and CDR2 YDEGEE. Trimming removed 3 bases from V and 4 bases from J, with 5 bases in between. DNA of the CDR3: TGTGCCAGCAGCTGGCAGAATCAGCCCCAGCATTTT. This encodes CASSWQNQPQHF.

The chain carries TRBV29-1 and TRBJ2-1; 9 nucleotides align to TRBD2. The V gene end was trimmed by 6 bases and the J gene end by 0 bases; junction bases not matched to a gene: 12. The CDR3 spans 17 residues. CDR1 and CDR2 (germline): SQVTM, ANQGSEA. The CDR3 DNA reads TGCAGCGTGCCGGGACTAGCACCTACCGGCTCCTACAATGAGCAGTTCTTC. Protein product: CSVPGLAPTGSYNEQFF.

The chain joins TRBV7-2 to TRBJ1-3; the D gene is possibly TRBD1 (5 bases). The CDR3 sequence is 15 residues long. Trimming removed 7 bases at V and 0 bases at J, with 13 bases between. Germline lookup yields CDR1 SGHTA and CDR2 FQGNSA. CDR3 coding DNA: TGTGCCAGCACCCCCGGGACCTTCTCTGGAAACACCATATATTTT. It yields the protein CASTPGTFSGNTIYF.

The rearrangement links TRBV18 to TRBJ1-2; 7 bases are a match to TRBD1. Germline assignment: CDR1 KGHSH and CDR2 LQKENI. V dropped 5 bases and J dropped 6; count of bases not matched to a gene: 9. The CDR3 consists of 14 residues. In DNA, the CDR3 is TGTGCCAGCTCATCAACAGGGGAAGCGAATGGCTACACCTTC. Translation: CASSSTGEANGYTF.

The rearrangement uses TRBV15 and TRBJ2-3; 7 nucleotides align to TRBD2. The CDR3 is made up of 15 amino acids. Trimming took 5 bases from V and 6 from J; bases not matched to a gene: 11. From germline, CDR1 is LNHNV and CDR2 YYDKDF (reference sequence). The CDR3 region has the DNA TGTGCCACCAGCTCCTTATTGGGAGGGTTGGATACGCAGTATTTT. Translation gives CATSSLLGGLDTQYF. Looking up the rest from reference TRBV15 and TRBJ2-3 gives the full variable domain: DAMVIQNPRYQVTQFGKPVTLSCSQTLNHNVMYWYQQKSSQAPKLLFHYYDKDFNNEADTPDNFQSRRPNTSFCFLDIRSPGLGDTAMYLCATSSLLGGLDTQYFGPGTRLTVL.

V usage is TRBV29-1 and J usage is TRBJ1-4; no clear D gene. Trimming removed 4 bases at V and 4 bases at J, with 10 bases between. This CDR3 region has 13 residues. The germline V gene has CDR1 SQVTM and CDR2 ANQGSEA. Written as DNA, the CDR3 is TGCAGCGTTGGATCCGGTGTTAATGAAAAACTGTTTTTT. Translation: CSVGSGVNEKLFF.

This clone occurred once. The chain uses TRBV9 and TRBJ2-3, with D possibly matching TRBD2 (6 bases). CDR1 and CDR2 from the germline V gene are SGDLS and YYNGEE. The length of the CDR3 is 14 residues. V gave up 4 bases and J gave up 4 bases, with 13 bases separating them. CDR3 nucleotide sequence: TGTGCCAGCAGCCCCATCGGGAGAGCAGATACGCAGTATTTT. Amino acid sequence: CASSPIGRADTQYF.

The rearrangement links TRBV6-5 to TRBJ1-3; D remains unclear. The CDR3 consists of 12 residues. Germline values: CDR1 MNHEY, CDR2 SVGAGI. V was shortened by 8 bases and J by 0 bases, with 5 bases between the two germline ends. The CDR3 nucleotides read TGTGCCAGCGGGGACTCTGGAAACACCATATATTTT. It translates to CASGDSGNTIYF.

The V gene is TRBV13, the J gene TRBJ2-3; no definite D call. Per germline, CDR1 PRHDT and CDR2 FYEKMQ (reference sequence). V was pared by 4 bases and J by 2 bases, with 4 bases between. The CDR3 covers 12 residues. The CDR3 nucleotides are TGTGCCAGCAGCTCGAACACAGATACGCAGTATTTT. This translates into CASSSNTDTQYF.

The CDR3, as DNA: TGTGCCAGCTCACCCCTGGGACTAGCGGGAGGGAATGAGCAGTTCTTC. It is translated as CASSPLGLAGGNEQFF. V and J are TRBV18 and TRBJ2-1; 16 positions match TRBD2. With V trimmed by 3 bases and J by 7 bases, 3 bases remained unmatched. Germline V CDR1 and CDR2: KGHSH, LQKENI. This CDR3 has 16 residues.

This clone appeared a few times. The chain couples TRBV10-3 to TRBJ2-7; 11 nucleotides match TRBD2. Unmatched junction bases numbered 4, after V lost 0 bases and J lost 3 bases. The V gene's germline CDR1 is ENHRY and CDR2 SYGVKD. The CDR3 sequence is 16 residues long. CDR3 coding DNA: TGTGCCATCAGTGAGTCCAGACTAGCGGGAAGCTACGAGCAGTACTTC. Protein sequence: CAISESRLAGSYEQYF.

V is TRBV27 and J is TRBJ2-7; 9 nucleotides agree with TRBD1. The V gene's germline CDR1 is MNHEY and CDR2 SMNVEV (reference sequence). There are 19 residues in the CDR3. The ends lost 3 bases at V and 0 bases at J; junction bases unmatched: 15. The CDR3 DNA is TGTGCCAGCAGTTTTACCCCTCCTACGACAGGGGGGGCCTCCTACGAGCAGTACTTC. Translated, it gives CASSFTPPTTGGASYEQYF.

J is TRBJ1-4 and V is TRBV7-2; 7 nucleotides align to TRBD1. Germline V CDR1 and CDR2: SGHTA, FQGNSA. The junction had 8 bases not matched to a gene; V was cut back by 4 bases and J by 6 bases. The length of the CDR3 is 15 residues. The CDR3, as DNA: TGTGCCAGCAGCTCACCAGGGGGATGGGATGAAAAACTGTTTTTT. Translated: CASSSPGGWDEKLFF.

The CDR3 region has the DNA TGTGCCAGCAACCCCGGGACTGAAAACAATGAGCAGTTCTTC. This sequence encodes CASNPGTENNEQFF. This sequence joins TRBV7-9 and TRBJ2-1, with a tentative D call TRBD2 (6 bases). The CDR3 loop spans 14 amino acids. Germline V CDR1 and CDR2: SEHNR, FQNEAQ (reference sequence). V gave up 7 bases and J gave up 5 bases, with 15 bases separating them.

This clone was detected only a few times. This rearrangement joins TRBV6-5 to TRBJ1-1; maybe TRBD1 (5 bases). Germline values: CDR1 MNHEY, CDR2 SVGAGI. This CDR3 has 14 residues. Trimming stripped 7 bases from V and 0 bases from J, with 12 bases between. Here the CDR3 DNA reads TGTGCCAGCATCAGGGAAGGAATGAACACTGAAGCTTTCTTT. Its protein product is CASIREGMNTEAFF.